These 10 T cell receptor beta chains originate from one sample sequenced in a study of T cell responses to AZD1222 COVID-19 vaccine. Clones were read by immunoSEQ multiplex PCR, and TCRdb kept only the in-frame ones, dropping some. The sample carries approximately 130,000 clones, 85% to 95% recorded once. The sequenced sample was peripheral blood, obtained on day 0 of AZD1222 vaccination. The receptors were gathered from an adult in good health.

This chain connects TRBV10-3 to TRBJ1-2; 9 nucleotides align to TRBD1. Germline V CDR1 and CDR2: ENHRY, SYGVKD. V lost 6 bases and J lost 6; bases outside the gene matches: 5. CDR3 length: 13 residues. For the CDR3, the DNA is TGTGCCATCAGGAGGGACAGGGATGATGGCTACACCTTC. It translates to CAIRRDRDDGYTF.

This chain uses TRBV4-1 with TRBJ1-2, with no clear D. The CDR3 extends over 14 amino acids. The germline gives CDR1 MGHRA, CDR2 YSYEKL. Trimming shortened V by 1 base and J by 3 bases, and 9 bases separated the two germline ends. The CDR3 DNA reads TGCGCCAGCAGCCAAGTTGGCACCGACTATGGCTACACCTTC. It yields the protein CASSQVGTDYGYTF.

V usage is TRBV7-8 and J usage is TRBJ1-2; maybe TRBD1 (5 bases). The length of the CDR3 is 19 residues. Germline assignment: CDR1 SGHVS and CDR2 FQNEAQ. V was shortened by 0 bases and J by 0 bases, with 20 bases between the two germline ends. CDR3 region: CASSLATGTAATPNYGYTF. The CDR3 bases are TGTGCCAGCAGCTTAGCTACCGGGACGGCAGCTACGCCTAACTATGGCTACACCTTC. Using reference TRBV7-8 and TRBJ1-2 for the parts outside the CDR3, the full variable domain is GAGVSQSPRYKVAKRGQDVALRCDPISGHVSLFWYQQALGQGPEFLTYFQNEAQLDKSGLPSDRFFAERPEGSVSTLKIQRTQQEDSAVYLCASSLATGTAATPNYGYTFGSGTRLTVV.

The V gene is TRBV7-8, the J gene TRBJ2-1; 12 nucleotides agree with TRBD1. CDR1 and CDR2 from the germline V gene are SGHVS and FQNEAQ. V dropped 4 bases and J dropped 7; count of bases not matched to a gene: 5. This CDR3 is built from 15 residues. CDR3 loop: CASSSRDRGQNEQFF. Written as DNA, the CDR3 is TGTGCCAGCAGCTCCCGGGACAGGGGGCAGAATGAGCAGTTCTTC.

Here the CDR3 DNA reads TGTGCCAGCAGTCCCCCGGGGGAGCTGTTTTTT. It encodes CASSPPGELFF. This rearrangement joins TRBV28 to TRBJ2-2; no reliable D call. The germline V gene has CDR1 MDHEN and CDR2 SYDVKM. The V gene lost 5 bases and the J gene lost 8 bases, with 6 bases spanning the gap. The length of the CDR3 is 11 residues.

The chain is built from TRBV5-1 and TRBJ2-5, with D perhaps matching TRBD2 (6 bases). Between the trimmed V and J ends, which lost 0 bases and 4 bases, there was a span of 16 bases. The V gene's germline CDR1 is SGHRS and CDR2 YFSETQ. The CDR3 is 16 amino acids. CDR3 residues: CASSLAAGPLPETQYF. The CDR3 nucleotides are TGCGCCAGCAGCTTGGCGGCGGGACCCCTTCCAGAGACCCAGTACTTC.

The chain is built from TRBV29-1 and TRBJ1-2, with unresolved D. The V gene lost 5 bases and the J gene lost 0 bases, with 4 bases spanning the gap. This CDR3 has 11 residues. Germline V gene sequence: CDR1 SQVTM, CDR2 ANQGSEA. Written as DNA, the CDR3 is TGCAGCGTTCTGGCTAACTATGGCTACACCTTC. This codes for CSVLANYGYTF.

The V gene is TRBV5-6, the J gene TRBJ1-4; D is possibly TRBD1 (5 bases). The germline CDR1 and CDR2 sequences are SGHDT and YYEEEE. The CDR3 length is 13 residues. V lost 3 bases and J 3 bases, leaving 6 bases between the germline ends. The chain's CDR3 is CASSSGPNEKLFF. The CDR3 DNA reads TGTGCCAGCAGCTCGGGGCCTAATGAAAAACTGTTTTTT.

This clone occurred once. V and J are TRBV9 and TRBJ1-1; D call uncertain. CDR3 length: 16 residues. Trimming removed 0 bases from V and 0 bases from J, with 12 bases in between. The germline V gene encodes CDR1 SGDLS and CDR2 YYNGEE. The DNA of the CDR3 is TGTGCCAGCAGCGTAGGCCCTACGACGGTGAACACTGAAGCTTTCTTT. This codes for CASSVGPTTVNTEAFF.

The gene calls are TRBV30 and TRBJ2-7; D is uncertain. Trimming removed 2 bases from V and 6 bases from J, with 11 bases in between. CDR1 GTSNPN and CDR2 SVGIG come from the germline V gene (reference sequence). The CDR3 consists of 12 residues. DNA for the CDR3: TGTGCCTGGAGTCAGTCTCAAGGCGAGCAGTACTTC. Translated: CAWSQSQGEQYF.